Below are 12 T cell receptor beta chains sequenced from a single sample in a study of a mutant IDH1 vaccine in newly diagnosed glioma. Antigens for these TCRs are unknown. Sequencing was performed with immunoSEQ multiplex PCR; in TCRdb, only in-frame clones are kept and a portion is missing. The sample carries about 26,000 clones, 65% to 80% recorded once. The time point was: week 5, during vaccination. Vaccination used 300 ug of mutant IDH1 20-mer peptide per dose, with topical imiquimod. The material sequenced was PBMCs, taken from a glioma patient whose treatment included an IDH1 peptide vaccine. Every receptor here comes from a man aged 35 to 55 with glioma. Some clones in this sample may be carry-over from other donors' samples.

This clone was counted only a few times. The genes are TRBV6-5 and TRBJ1-1; D might be TRBD1 (6 bases). Germline V gives CDR1 MNHEY, CDR2 SVGAGI. The CDR3 is 13 amino acids. Deletions cut 4 bases from V and 5 bases from J, with 11 bases between. DNA for the CDR3: TGTGCCAGCAGTTCAGGGGCACGAACTGAAGCTTTCTTT. Translated: CASSSGARTEAFF.

This chain connects TRBV6-1 to TRBJ2-7; no definite D call. V was shortened by 4 bases and J by 2 bases, with 6 bases between the two germline ends. The germline CDR1 and CDR2 sequences are MNHNS and SASEGT. The CDR3 is 12 amino acids. CDR3 nucleotide sequence: TGTGCCAGCAGTGGGACCCCCTACGAGCAGTACTTC. Encoded protein: CASSGTPYEQYF.

CDR3 in amino acids: CASSLVQSGDYGYTF. CDR3 bases: TGTGCCAGCAGCTTGGTACAGTCTGGGGACTATGGCTACACCTTC. V is TRBV5-6 and J is TRBJ1-2, with D hard to call. V was trimmed by 0 bases and J by 3 bases, leaving 12 bases between them. CDR3 length equals 15 residues. The germline gives CDR1 SGHDT, CDR2 YYEEEE.

The rearrangement links TRBV10-1 to TRBJ2-5; D is possibly TRBD2 (6 bases). Per the germline V gene, CDR1 is WNHNN and CDR2 is SYGVQD (reference sequence). The CDR3 loop spans 15 amino acids. V lost 3 bases and J 4 bases, leaving 15 bases between the germline ends. The CDR3 coding sequence is TGCGCCAGCAGTGATGGTAAGCGGGTAAGAGAGACCCAGTACTTC. It specifies CASSDGKRVRETQYF.

The chain employs TRBV7-9 and TRBJ2-7; perhaps TRBD2 as D (6 bases). Germline CDR1 reads SEHNR; CDR2 reads FQNEAQ (reference sequence). V shed 4 bases and J shed 2 bases, with 6 bases lying between them. The CDR3 runs to 12 residues. The CDR3 DNA sequence: TGTGCCAGCAGCTGGGGGGCCTACGAGCAGTACTTC. This sequence encodes CASSWGAYEQYF.

This clone occurred a few times. This chain joins TRBV6-5 and TRBJ2-1; D is tentatively TRBD1 or TRBD2 (6 bases each). The CDR3 sequence is 14 residues long. CDR1 and CDR2 from the germline V gene are MNHEY and SVGAGI. The V end was cut by 8 bases, the J end by 8 bases, with 19 bases between. The CDR3 bases are TGTGCCAGCCAGAAGACGGGGGCTGCGGATGAGCAGTTCTTC. The encoded protein is CASQKTGAADEQFF.

The V gene is TRBV11-2, the J gene TRBJ1-1; D remains unclear. CDR1 is SGHAT and CDR2 is FQNNGV in the germline V gene. The CDR3 consists of 14 residues. Deletions cut 0 bases from V and 7 bases from J, with 12 bases between. The CDR3: CASSLDSSRSEAFF. The CDR3 nucleotides read TGTGCCAGCAGCTTAGACTCTTCCCGGAGTGAAGCTTTCTTT. Together with reference TRBV11-2 and TRBJ1-1, the CDR3 gives the full variable domain: EAGVAQSPRYKIIEKRQSVAFWCNPISGHATLYWYQQILGQGPKLLIQFQNNGVVDDSQLPKDRFSAERLKGVDSTLKIQPAKLEDSAVYLCASSLDSSRSEAFFGQGTRLTVV.

The chain is built from TRBV19 and TRBJ2-7; D is possibly TRBD2 (5 bases). This CDR3 contains 14 residues. Germline values: CDR1 LNHDA, CDR2 SQIVND (reference sequence). With 5 bases removed from V and 3 bases from J, the gap between germline ends came to 14 bases. As DNA, the CDR3 is TGTGCCAGTAGTTCAACCGGGGTAAACTACGAGCAGTACTTC. It codes for CASSSTGVNYEQYF.

This chain links TRBV14 with TRBJ2-5; perhaps TRBD1 as D (6 bases). The CDR3 has 16 amino acids. Trimming removed 0 bases from V and 5 bases from J, with 16 bases in between. Germline-derived CDR1 and CDR2 are SGHDN and FVKESK. The CDR3 DNA is TGTGCCAGCAGCCAAGATCTTCACAGGGTTTCGGAGACCCAGTACTTC. This sequence encodes CASSQDLHRVSETQYF.

The rearrangement links TRBV19 to TRBJ1-5, with D uncertain. The CDR3 sequence is 12 residues long. The germline V gene encodes CDR1 LNHDA and CDR2 SQIVND (reference sequence). Deletions cut 5 bases from V and 6 bases from J, with 8 bases between. This chain's CDR3 is CASSPHLQPQHF. For the CDR3, the DNA is TGTGCCAGTAGTCCCCACCTTCAGCCCCAGCATTTT.

The CDR3 here is CASSQPDKAGGLETQYF. In DNA form, the CDR3 reads TGTGCCAGCAGCCAACCGGACAAGGCGGGGGGGCTAGAGACCCAGTACTTC. The chain uses TRBV5-6 and TRBJ2-5; 9 nucleotides line up with TRBD2. The germline CDR1 and CDR2 sequences are SGHDT and YYEEEE. The CDR3 covers 17 residues. V dropped 4 bases and J dropped 4; count of bases not matched to a gene: 14. Variable domain in full (rest from reference TRBV5-6 and TRBJ2-5): DAGVTQSPTHLIKTRGQQVTLRCSPKSGHDTVSWYQQALGQGPQFIFQYYEEEERQRGNFPDRFSGHQFPNYSSELNVNALLLGDSALYLCASSQPDKAGGLETQYFGPGTRLLVL.

The J gene is TRBJ1-2, the V gene TRBV19; 7 bases are shared with TRBD1. The trim removed 7 bases at V and 3 bases at J, leaving 11 bases unmatched. The CDR3 is made up of 15 amino acids. From germline, CDR1 is LNHDA and CDR2 SQIVND (reference sequence). The CDR3 loop reads CASTDPPTGDYGYTF. DNA for the CDR3: TGTGCCAGTACCGATCCTCCTACAGGGGACTATGGCTACACCTTC.